This TCR beta chain was sequenced in a study of tumor and adjacent non-tumor tissue in lung cancer. This sample's RNA came from whole unsorted tissue. V lost 7 bases to trimming and J lost 7 bases, with 14 bases between them. This CDR3 region has 14 residues. Whole-study findings and limits: Tumor repertoires had a smaller top 100 clone share than normal lung. Compared with tumor, normal lung showed significantly lower TCR diversity.

Three rounds of nested PCR, following a modified ARM-PCR protocol, produced the TCRbeta library. TCRdb re-derived calls from the multiplex PCR reads in MiXCR, one entry per CDR3 protein. This sample yields 60,000 to 85,000 distinct CDR3 sequences, of which roughly 80% are seen a single time; about an eighth belongs to the top ten. In the case of this clonotype: Its antigen is still unknown.

What was sequenced was lung tumor tissue. The sequence derives from a woman in her forties or fifties with non-small cell lung cancer. The V and J genes are TRBV12-3 or TRBV12-4 and TRBJ1-6; D unresolved. CDR3 nucleotide sequence: TGTGCCAGCAATACGACCGAGGTAAATTCACCCCTCCACTTT. It is translated as CASNTTEVNSPLHF.